Listed below are T cell receptor beta chains from one sample, sequenced in a study of blood T cell repertoires in COVID-19. The assay was immunoSEQ multiplex PCR, and TCRdb's table has in-frame clones only and misses some. Of over 200,000 clones listed, approximately 80% are singletons. The source material was peripheral blood. The receptors originated from a man in his forties or fifties who had recovered from COVID-19. Each CDR3 is given with its conserved first and last residue. A D gene is named only where the DNA matches it firmly. Only some rows state a clone size, as once, few, many or a class for expanded clones.

J gene	clone size	D gene	V gene	CDR3 protein	CDR3 DNA
TRBJ2-2	-	TRBD1	TRBV10-3	CAIKSLGDRVFGELFF	TGTGCCATCAAGTCCCTAGGGGACAGGGTCTTCGGGGAGCTGTTTTTT
TRBJ2-1	-	-	TRBV6-5	CASRGVVEDEQFF	TGTGCCAGCAGAGGGGTGGTCGAGGATGAGCAGTTCTTC
TRBJ2-5	-	TRBD2	TRBV7-9	CASSLLTSGRNQETQYF	TGTGCCAGCAGCTTACTGACTAGCGGGAGAAACCAAGAGACCCAGTACTTC
TRBJ1-4	-	-	TRBV2	CASTRQTIATNEKLFF	TGTGCCAGCACGCGACAAACGATTGCAACTAATGAAAAACTGTTTTTT
TRBJ2-5	-	-	TRBV6-2/TRBV6-3	CASSGAYLGETQYF	TGTGCCAGCAGTGGAGCGTATCTGGGAGAGACCCAGTACTTC
TRBJ1-2	-	-	TRBV25-1	CASSEYNRIYEGYTF	TGTGCCAGCAGTGAATACAACAGGATCTACGAGGGCTACACCTTC
TRBJ1-1	-	-	TRBV7-2	CASSLRGQGTEAFF	TGTGCCAGCAGCTTGCGGGGGCAGGGCACTGAAGCTTTCTTT
TRBJ2-2	-	TRBD1	TRBV27	CASRRTGGAGELFF	TGTGCCAGCAGACGGACAGGGGGGGCCGGGGAGCTGTTTTTT
TRBJ2-2	-	TRBD2	TRBV19	CASRDTGLAGGHTGELFF	TGTGCCAGTAGGGATACGGGACTAGCGGGAGGGCACACCGGGGAGCTGTTTTTT
TRBJ2-7	once	TRBD2	TRBV5-6	CASGGGLGAYEQYF	TGTGCCAGCGGAGGGGGACTAGGCGCCTACGAGCAGTACTTC
TRBJ2-1	-	TRBD1	TRBV29-1	CTAGRDRGTYNEQFF	TGCACCGCGGGGCGGGACAGGGGAACCTACAATGAGCAGTTCTTC
TRBJ1-2	-	TRBD1	TRBV19	CASSRDRGLYGYTF	TGTGCCAGTAGTCGGGACAGGGGGCTCTATGGCTACACCTTC
TRBJ2-1	-	TRBD1	TRBV3-1/TRBV3-2	CASSYGTQGVNEQFF	TGTGCCAGCAGCTACGGGACCCAGGGGGTCAATGAGCAGTTCTTC
TRBJ1-1	-	-	TRBV4-1	CASSPGPGGPNTEAFF	TGCGCCAGCAGCCCGGGACCCGGGGGGCCGAACACTGAAGCTTTCTTT
TRBJ1-5	few	TRBD1	TRBV10-2	CASSRDRGDNQPQHF	TGCGCCAGCAGTCGGGACAGGGGGGACAATCAGCCCCAGCATTTT
TRBJ2-7	-	-	TRBV12-3/TRBV12-4	CASSRGDEQYF	TGTGCCAGCAGTAGAGGAGACGAGCAGTACTTC
TRBJ1-3	-	TRBD1	TRBV7-9	CASSPFTGGGNTIYF	TGTGCCAGCAGCCCTTTTACAGGGGGTGGAAACACCATATATTTT
TRBJ1-4	-	TRBD1	TRBV30	CAWSPRQGIGSFF	TGTGCCTGGAGCCCTCGACAGGGGATCGGGTCGTTTTTT
TRBJ1-6	-	TRBD1	TRBV6-6	CASSYHDREKSPLHF	TGTGCCAGCAGTTACCACGACAGGGAAAAATCACCCCTCCACTTT
TRBJ1-1	few	-	TRBV6-4	CASRPDSYTEAFF	TGTGCCAGCAGGCCGGACAGTTACACTGAAGCTTTCTTT
TRBJ2-1	-	-	TRBV15	CATSSGPPEYNEQFF	TGTGCCACCAGCAGTGGGCCACCAGAGTACAATGAGCAGTTCTTC
TRBJ2-7	-	TRBD1	TRBV9	CASSVGTLRDRSYEQYF	TGTGCCAGCAGCGTAGGGACTCTCCGGGACAGATCCTACGAGCAGTACTTC
TRBJ2-1	-	TRBD2	TRBV2	CATSDLGLAGYNEQFF	TGTGCCACCAGTGACCTGGGACTAGCGGGTTACAATGAGCAGTTCTTC
TRBJ1-1	-	TRBD1	TRBV30	CAWSADRGQNTEAFF	TGTGCCTGGAGTGCCGACAGGGGGCAAAACACTGAAGCTTTCTTT
TRBJ2-7	-	-	TRBV19	CASTPGDLRSYEQYF	TGTGCCAGTACTCCCGGGGACTTACGCTCCTACGAGCAGTACTTC
TRBJ2-3	-	-	TRBV9	CASSVTGTAHETDTQYF	TGTGCCAGCAGCGTCACCGGGACTGCCCACGAGACAGATACGCAGTATTTT
TRBJ1-2	-	-	TRBV5-5	CASSLFQGSYGYTF	TGTGCCAGCAGCTTGTTTCAGGGGTCCTATGGCTACACCTTC
TRBJ2-3	-	-	TRBV6-2/TRBV6-3	CASSNTRGTQYF	TGTGCCAGCAGTAACACGCGAGGTACGCAGTATTTT
TRBJ2-7	-	TRBD2	TRBV7-9	CASSPGTSGTYEQYF	TGTGCCAGCAGCCCCGGGACTAGCGGGACCTACGAGCAGTACTTC
TRBJ2-5	-	TRBD1	TRBV6-2/TRBV6-3	CASSYPQGPIGETQYF	TGTGCCAGCAGTTACCCACAGGGGCCGATAGGAGAGACCCAGTACTTC
TRBJ1-5	once	-	TRBV6-6	CASSPTYEGSAVQPQHF	TGTGCCAGCAGTCCAACCTACGAGGGTTCGGCGGTTCAGCCCCAGCATTTT
TRBJ2-7	-	-	TRBV5-1	CASSLTAGGHEQYF	TGCGCCAGCAGCTTAACGGCCGGGGGGCACGAGCAGTACTTC
TRBJ1-1	-	TRBD1	TRBV5-1	CASSSGPGQLTTEAFF	TGCGCCAGCAGCTCAGGCCCGGGACAGCTTACAACTGAAGCTTTCTTT
TRBJ2-6	-	-	TRBV27	CASFSRTRDSGANVLTF	TGTGCCAGCTTTTCCCGGACACGAGACTCTGGGGCCAACGTCCTGACTTTC
TRBJ2-5	few	-	TRBV12-2	CASRSSTSGGAGDKLGTQYF	TGTGCAAGTCGCTCTTCGACTAGCGGGGGGGCCGGGGATAAGTTGGGGACCCAGTACTTC
TRBJ2-7	-	TRBD2	TRBV7-8	CASGGLAGNLPYEQYF	TGTGCCAGCGGGGGACTAGCGGGAAACCTACCCTACGAGCAGTACTTC
TRBJ2-7	-	TRBD1	TRBV19	CASSDRDEQYF	TGTGCCAGCTCGGACAGGGACGAGCAGTACTTC
TRBJ2-5	-	-	TRBV10-3	CANRAETQETQYF	TGTGCCAATCGAGCGGAGACCCAAGAGACCCAGTACTTC
TRBJ2-7	once	-	TRBV5-6	CASSFRSGPYEQYF	TGTGCCAGCAGCTTCAGGTCAGGTCCCTACGAGCAGTACTTC
TRBJ2-2	-	-	TRBV5-4	CASSWMDRNTGELFF	TGTGCCAGCAGCTGGATGGACAGAAACACCGGGGAGCTGTTTTTT
TRBJ1-5	-	-	TRBV7-2	CASSYGNSNQPQHF	TGTGCCAGCAGCTACGGGAATAGCAATCAGCCCCAGCATTTT
TRBJ1-1	-	TRBD1	TRBV29-1	CSVEGQGNPEAFF	TGCAGCGTTGAAGGACAGGGTAACCCTGAAGCTTTCTTT
TRBJ2-7	-	TRBD1	TRBV6-5	CASKHRGLGYEQYF	TGTGCCAGCAAGCACAGGGGTCTGGGCTACGAGCAGTACTTC
TRBJ1-6	-	-	TRBV28	CASSFPAGGPLHF	TGTGCCAGCAGTTTCCCCGCGGGGGGACCCCTCCACTTT
TRBJ2-2	many	TRBD2	TRBV7-2	CASSWGLADGELFF	TGTGCCAGCAGCTGGGGACTAGCTGACGGGGAGCTGTTTTTT
TRBJ1-2	-	TRBD1	TRBV7-2	CASSLNPLSDRGAYGYTF	TGTGCCAGCAGCTTAAATCCCTTATCAGACAGGGGGGCCTATGGCTACACCTTC
TRBJ2-7	-	TRBD1	TRBV4-3	CASSQAGTGPEQYF	TGCGCCAGCAGCCAAGCGGGGACAGGGCCCGAGCAGTACTTC